This passage covers 10 T cell receptor beta chains from one sample sequenced in a study of blood T cell repertoires in COVID-19 (dated by TCRdb to 2019 to 2021). The library came from the immunoSEQ multiplex PCR assay. TCRdb took this table from immuneACCESS and kept in-frame rearrangements with V and J called. Such tables lack part of the clones; where checked against another copy, unresolved V genes explain under half of the gap, and the rest is unexplained. Within this sample are some 350,000 clones, with around nine tenths of them counted one time only. Around 2.9% of the sample is held by the ten biggest clonotypes. Sequencing input: peripheral blood. The origin of the receptors is a human donor in a cohort sampled during active COVID-19.

This clone was seen just once. V gene TRBV7-9 combines with J gene TRBJ2-7; 9 nucleotides agree with TRBD1. The germline gives CDR1 SEHNR, CDR2 FQNEAQ (reference sequence). This CDR3 region has 12 residues. V lost 5 bases to trimming and J lost 5 bases; unmatched junction nucleotides: 1. The CDR3 loop reads CASSRDRDEQYF. The CDR3 coding sequence is TGTGCCAGCAGCAGGGACAGGGACGAGCAGTACTTC.

The rearrangement links TRBV28 to TRBJ1-2, with 9 bases fitting TRBD1. J was trimmed by 8 bases and V by 6 bases; bases with no gene match: 10. CDR3 length: 14 residues. Germline V gene sequence: CDR1 MDHEN, CDR2 SYDVKM. The CDR3 protein is CASRGQGGGRGYTF. CDR3 sequence (DNA): TGTGCCAGCAGGGGACAGGGAGGCGGAAGGGGCTACACCTTC.

The chain couples TRBV29-1 to TRBJ1-4, with D unresolved. Trimming took off 7 bases at V and 7 bases at J, with 16 bases between the two ends. The germline CDR1 and CDR2 sequences are SQVTM and ANQGSEA. The CDR3 covers 13 residues. CDR3 protein: CSAKAGLGEKLFF. Written as DNA, the CDR3 is TGCAGCGCTAAAGCAGGTTTAGGTGAAAAACTGTTTTTT. The variable domain in full, completed from reference TRBV29-1 and TRBJ1-4, reads SAVISQKPSRDICQRGTSLTIQCQVDSQVTMMFWYRQQPGQSLTLIATANQGSEATYESGFVIDKFPISRPNLTFSTLTVSNMSPEDSSIYLCSAKAGLGEKLFFGSGTQLSVL.

The sample holds one count of this clone. This rearrangement joins TRBV5-1 to TRBJ1-1; D is perhaps TRBD1 (6 bases). The CDR3 loop spans 15 amino acids. V dropped 4 bases and J dropped 4 bases, with 17 bases sitting between them. CDR1 is SGHRS and CDR2 is YFSETQ in the germline V gene. CDR3 loop: CASSARGSRGTEAFF. The CDR3 DNA is TGCGCCAGCAGCGCCAGGGGATCCCGGGGCACTGAAGCTTTCTTT. Full variable domain (missing parts from reference TRBV5-1 and TRBJ1-1): KAGVTQTPRYLIKTRGQQVTLSCSPISGHRSVSWYQQTPGQGLQFLFEYFSETQRNKGNFPGRFSGRQFSNSRSEMNVSTLELGDSALYLCASSARGSRGTEAFFGQGTRLTVV.

CDR3 sequence reads: CASSISSSVYYEQYF. The CDR3 DNA reads as TGTGCCAGTAGTATTTCGTCTAGCGTTTACTACGAGCAGTACTTC. The chain carries TRBV19 and TRBJ2-7; weak D call: TRBD2 (6 bases). Deletions cut 3 bases from V and 3 bases from J, with 15 bases between. This CDR3 contains 15 residues. Per the germline V gene, CDR1 is LNHDA and CDR2 is SQIVND (reference sequence).

The chain joins TRBV19 to TRBJ1-3; no reliable D call. Per germline, CDR1 LNHDA and CDR2 SQIVND (reference sequence). Trimming took off 6 bases at V and 1 base at J, with 16 bases between the two ends. This CDR3 is 16 amino acids long. The CDR3 DNA reads TGTGCCAGTAGCGACGATCGGGAAGGGTCTGGAAACACCATATATTTT. It yields the protein CASSDDREGSGNTIYF. The variable domain in full, with the rest retrieved from reference TRBV19 and TRBJ1-3, is DGGITQSPKYLFRKEGQNVTLSCEQNLNHDAMYWYRQDPGQGLRLIYYSQIVNDFQKGDIAEGYSVSREKKESFPLTVTSAQKNPTAFYLCASSDDREGSGNTIYFGEGSWLTVV.

This sequence joins TRBV19 and TRBJ2-7; 12 bases match TRBD2. V shed 5 bases, J shed 1 base, and the junction held 0 bases outside the gene matches. Germline V gives CDR1 LNHDA, CDR2 SQIVND (reference sequence). The CDR3 extends over 14 amino acids. This CDR3 is CASSGLAGSYEQYF. The DNA for the CDR3 is TGTGCCAGTAGTGGACTAGCGGGGTCCTACGAGCAGTACTTC.

The CDR3 protein is CASSESTPGGPNVQYF. CDR3 DNA: TGCGCCAGCAGTGAGTCGACCCCAGGAGGACCCAATGTTCAGTACTTC. The genes are TRBV10-1 and TRBJ2-4; possibly TRBD2 for D (5 bases). Germline CDR1 reads WNHNN; CDR2 reads SYGVQD (reference sequence). With 0 bases removed from V and 11 bases from J, the gap between germline ends came to 20 bases. This CDR3 is built from 16 residues.

The CDR3 coding sequence is TGTGCCAGCTTCGGAGGGATAAACACTGAAGCTTTCTTT. Protein sequence: CASFGGINTEAFF. V gene TRBV28 combines with J gene TRBJ1-1; no clear D gene. Germline V gene lookup returns CDR1 MDHEN and CDR2 SYDVKM. There are 13 residues in the CDR3. The V end lost 8 bases, the J end lost 2 bases, and 12 bases lay between the germline ends.

Here the CDR3 DNA reads TGTGCCAGTAGTATCCAGGCAACTAATGAAAAACTGTTTTTT. Protein product: CASSIQATNEKLFF. The chain combines TRBV19 with TRBJ1-4; D ambiguous. The germline V gene has CDR1 LNHDA and CDR2 SQIVND (reference sequence). With 3 bases removed from V and 0 bases from J, the gap between germline ends came to 5 bases. The CDR3 runs to 14 residues.